A selection of T cell receptor beta chains follows, all from one sample in a study of T cells in pancreatic ductal adenocarcinoma. Produced via immunoSEQ multiplex PCR; TCRdb's table is partial and in-frame only. Counted here are about 97,000 clones, 90% to 95% occurring once; the ten biggest clones make up roughly 3.1%. Sequenced: PBMCs. The receptor source for this set is a human donor with pancreatic ductal adenocarcinoma. Each CDR3 is given with its conserved first and last residue. A D gene is named only where the DNA matches it firmly. Clone size is not always given. Where it is, it says once, few, many or a class for expanded clones.

>NA|TRBV6-5|NA|TRBJ2-5
TGTGCCAGCAGTTACTCTGACAGCAGAGAGACCCAGTACTTC
CASSYSDSRETQYF
>NA|TRBV10-3|TRBD2|TRBJ2-3
TGTGCCATCAGGACTAGCGGAAGCACAGATACGCAGTATTTT
CAIRTSGSTDTQYF
>NA|TRBV6-6|NA|TRBJ2-7
TGTGCCAGCGGTACCAGGGGGGAGAAGCAGTACTTC
CASGTRGEKQYF
>few|TRBV4-3|TRBD1|TRBJ2-1
TGCGCCAGCAGCCAAGACGGGACAGGGCCCTACAATGAGCAGTTCTTC
CASSQDGTGPYNEQFF
>NA|TRBV5-1|NA|TRBJ1-1
TGCGCCAGCAGCAAGGGAGGGAACACTGAAGCTTTCTTT
CASSKGGNTEAFF
>NA|TRBV11-2|NA|TRBJ2-1
TGTGCCAGCAGCTTAAGCTGGGCCGCTTACAATGAGCAGTTCTTC
CASSLSWAAYNEQFF
>NA|TRBV6-5|NA|TRBJ2-7
TGTGCCAGCAGTGTTGGGCTCTCCTACGAGCAGTACTTC
CASSVGLSYEQYF
>NA|TRBV7-2|NA|TRBJ2-7
TGTGCCAGCAGCTTATCCCCTGGCGGCTCCTACGAGCAGTACTTC
CASSLSPGGSYEQYF
>NA|TRBV6-4|NA|TRBJ1-3
TGTGCCAGCAAGCCCACCTCCTCTGGAAACACCATATATTTT
CASKPTSSGNTIYF
>NA|TRBV29-1|NA|TRBJ2-3
TGCAGCGCCACGCTTTGGGGGGAACGCACAGATACGCAGTATTTT
CSATLWGERTDTQYF
>NA|TRBV11-2|NA|TRBJ1-1
TGTGCCAGCAGCTCTCAGGGGTTAGAAGCTTTCTTT
CASSSQGLEAFF
>NA|TRBV11-2|TRBD1|TRBJ2-2
TGTGCCAGCAGTCCGAACACAGGGGGCGAGGAGCTGTTTTTT
CASSPNTGGEELFF
>NA|TRBV21-1|NA|TRBJ1-4
TGTGCCAGCCCCCTAGGCGGGGGTTTAAAAGGACTGTTTTTT
CASPLGGGLKGLFF
>once|TRBV7-2|TRBD1|TRBJ2-1
TGTGCCAGCAGCTTGGACAGGGGGTTTGAGCAGTTCTTC
CASSLDRGFEQFF
>NA|TRBV5-1|NA|TRBJ1-1
TGCGCCAGCAGCTTTCTTGGGGCCAACACTGAAGCTTTCTTT
CASSFLGANTEAFF
>NA|TRBV5-1|TRBD2|TRBJ2-3
TGCGCCAGCAGCTTGATGTCGGGAGGGCTGGCAGATACGCAGTATTTT
CASSLMSGGLADTQYF
>NA|TRBV28|TRBD2|TRBJ2-7
TGTGCCAGCAGTTTCCACGGGGGGGGTTCCCCTGACTACGAGCAGTACTTC
CASSFHGGGSPDYEQYF
>NA|TRBV7-9|TRBD2|TRBJ2-2
TGTGCCAGCATCCTTAGCGGGAGCGAGACAGGGGAGCTGTTTTTT
CASILSGSETGELFF
>NA|TRBV20-1|NA|TRBJ2-7
TGCAGTGCTAGTTCAGGGTCCGAGCAGTACTTC
CSASSGSEQYF
>NA|TRBV28|NA|TRBJ2-3
TGTGCCAGCAGACCCATTTATCCCAGGGGCACAGATACGCAGTATTTT
CASRPIYPRGTDTQYF
>NA|TRBV20-1|NA|TRBJ2-5
TGCAGTGCTACAGGGGGGGAGACCCAGTACTTC
CSATGGETQYF
>NA|TRBV5-1|TRBD2|TRBJ2-2
TGCGCCAGCAGCATGACTAGCGGGGCCCTTCGCGACACCGGGGAGCTGTTTTTT
CASSMTSGALRDTGELFF
>NA|TRBV7-8|TRBD2|TRBJ2-3
TGTGCCAGCAGCTCCCGTGACGGGACTAGCGGGAGAGGTGCAGATACGCAGTATTTT
CASSSRDGTSGRGADTQYF
>NA|TRBV6-1|TRBD2|TRBJ2-2
TGTGCCAGCAGTGAATTGTCTAGCGGGAGGGCCCTCACCGGGGAGCTGTTTTTT
CASSELSSGRALTGELFF
>NA|TRBV5-4|TRBD1|TRBJ2-7
TGTGCCAGCAGCTTTGGACAGGGATTATACGAGCAGTACTTC
CASSFGQGLYEQYF
>NA|TRBV11-2|NA|TRBJ2-7
TGTGCCAGCAGCCCACATGGCAGGGCGGTGCCTCTCGAGCAGTACTTC
CASSPHGRAVPLEQYF
>NA|TRBV7-8|NA|TRBJ2-4
TGTGCCAGCAGCTTGAGGGGACTCGGGCGCATTCAGTACTTC
CASSLRGLGRIQYF
>NA|TRBV13|TRBD1|TRBJ2-1
TGTGCCAGCAGCACCCGGGACAGGGGCCCTGAGCAGTTCTTC
CASSTRDRGPEQFF
>NA|TRBV6-6|TRBD1|TRBJ2-7
TGTGCCAGCAGGCCCGGACAGGGGAACTACGAGCAGTACTTC
CASRPGQGNYEQYF
>NA|TRBV28|TRBD2|TRBJ2-3
TGTGCCAGCACGAATAGCGGGGGGGGGCCAGATACGCAGTATTTT
CASTNSGGGPDTQYF
>NA|TRBV6-6|NA|TRBJ1-2
TGTGCCAGCAGTTTTCAGGATTACAACTATGGCTACACCTTC
CASSFQDYNYGYTF
>NA|TRBV5-1|NA|TRBJ1-1
TGCGCCAGCAGCTTGGTGTATAACACTGAAGCTTTCTTT
CASSLVYNTEAFF
>few|TRBV30|NA|TRBJ1-5
TGTGCCTGGACCCGGACAGATAGCAATCAGCCCCAGCATTTT
CAWTRTDSNQPQHF
>NA|TRBV6-5|TRBD2|TRBJ2-7
TGTGCCAGCAGTTACGATACGGGACTAGCGGCCTACGAGCAGTACTTC
CASSYDTGLAAYEQYF
>NA|TRBV19|TRBD2|TRBJ2-1
TGTGCCAGTAGTATAGTCGGGAGGTGGGATGAGCAGTTCTTC
CASSIVGRWDEQFF
>few|TRBV2|NA|TRBJ2-2
TGTGCCAGCAGTCCTAAATTAACGACCGGGGAGCTGTTTTTT
CASSPKLTTGELFF
>NA|TRBV11-2|NA|TRBJ2-3
TGTGCCAGCAGCTCGTCAGATACGCAGTATTTT
CASSSSDTQYF
>NA|TRBV4-2|TRBD2|TRBJ2-1
TGTGCCAGCAGCCAAGCAACTAGCGATTACAATGAGCAGTTCTTC
CASSQATSDYNEQFF
>NA|TRBV19|NA|TRBJ2-5
TGTGCCAGTAGTAGTATGGGAGAGGAGACCCAGTACTTC
CASSSMGEETQYF
>NA|TRBV18|TRBD2|TRBJ2-5
TGTGCCAGCTCACCAAACCTAGCGGGAGTAGGGGGCTTGGAGACCCAGTACTTC
CASSPNLAGVGGLETQYF
>NA|TRBV10-3|TRBD1|TRBJ2-7
TGTGCCATCAGTGAAACGGGACAGGGGCGCGAGCAGTACTTC
CAISETGQGREQYF
>once|TRBV19|NA|TRBJ1-5
TGTGCCAGTAGTACACGACAGACACCGAATCAGCCCCAGCATTTT
CASSTRQTPNQPQHF
>NA|TRBV19|TRBD1|TRBJ1-1
TGTGCCAGTAGGGACAGGTTCGGGAACACTGAAGCTTTCTTT
CASRDRFGNTEAFF
>NA|TRBV6-5|NA|TRBJ2-5
TGTGCCAGCAGTTCAAACCCGGGTCCCCAAGAGACCCAGTACTTC
CASSSNPGPQETQYF
>NA|TRBV27|TRBD2|TRBJ2-7
TGTGCCAGCAGTTTGGGACTAGCGGGCTCCGAGCAGTACTTC
CASSLGLAGSEQYF
>NA|TRBV29-1|NA|TRBJ1-4
TGCAGCGTTGAAGATCAAAAAGGGGCTGGGAAACTGTTTTTT
CSVEDQKGAGKLFF
>NA|TRBV19|TRBD1|TRBJ2-5
TGTGCCAGTAGTGTTGGGACAGGCGGGACCCAGTACTTC
CASSVGTGGTQYF
>NA|TRBV19|TRBD2|TRBJ2-1
TGTGCCAGTAGTATAAACCGCGGACTAGCGGACTCCTACAATGAGCAGTTCTTC
CASSINRGLADSYNEQFF
>NA|TRBV30|NA|TRBJ1-5
TGTGCCTGGAGTCATGGGGGGGGCGCGGTTGGTCAGCCCCAGCATTTT
CAWSHGGGAVGQPQHF
>NA|TRBV18|TRBD1|TRBJ2-7
TGTGCCAGCTCACCAGGGACAGAGGAGCAGTACTTC
CASSPGTEEQYF
>few|TRBV5-1|TRBD2|TRBJ2-1
TGCGCCAGCAGCTCCCTAGCGGGGAGCTCCAATGAGCAGTTCTTC
CASSSLAGSSNEQFF
>few|TRBV11-1|TRBD1|TRBJ2-7
TGTGCCAGCAGCTTATTGGGACAGTCCCCCGAGCAGTACTTC
CASSLLGQSPEQYF
>NA|TRBV11-2|NA|TRBJ2-1
TGTGCCAGCAGCTTAGGACTAGGTGATGAGCAGTTCTTC
CASSLGLGDEQFF
>NA|TRBV7-2|TRBD1|TRBJ2-5
TGTGCCAGCAGCGCGTCAGGGGGCGAGGTGGAGACCCAGTACTTC
CASSASGGEVETQYF
>NA|TRBV6-5|NA|TRBJ2-7
TGTGCCAGCAGTTACTCGGGGCGCCCCAGCTCCTACGAGCAGTACTTC
CASSYSGRPSSYEQYF